The 26 T cell receptor beta chains below come from one sample, sequenced in a study of T cell responses to AZD1222 COVID-19 vaccine. TCRdb keeps only in-frame clones here, not all; method: immunoSEQ multiplex PCR. The sample yields about 140,000 clones, around nine tenths seen once. This specimen consisted of peripheral blood, obtained 28 days after the second AZD1222 dose. The receptors shown here come from an adult who received the AZD1222 COVID-19 vaccine.

This chain links TRBV4-2 with TRBJ1-6; a weak D match, TRBD1 (5 bases). The germline gives CDR1 LGHNA, CDR2 YNFKEQ. Trimming took 0 bases from V and 8 from J, leaving 11 bases between them. The CDR3 extends over 15 amino acids. The CDR3 protein is CASSQEAGLYSPLHF. Written as DNA, the CDR3 is TGTGCCAGCAGCCAAGAGGCAGGGCTCTATTCACCCCTCCACTTT.

The table lists this clone with a count of one. V and J are TRBV6-1 and TRBJ2-3; D is perhaps TRBD1 (6 bases). Per the germline V gene, CDR1 is MNHNS and CDR2 is SASEGT. The CDR3 length is 12 residues. The V end was cut by 3 bases, the J end by 5 bases, with 6 bases between. The CDR3 is CASSEDRDTQYF. The CDR3 DNA is TGTGCCAGCAGTGAGGACAGAGATACGCAGTATTTT.

The chain combines TRBV2 with TRBJ2-1; the match to TRBD2 covers 11 bases. In germline, CDR1 is SNHLY, CDR2 FYNNEI. This CDR3 is 15 amino acids long. The junction had 7 bases not matched to a gene; V was cut back by 8 bases and J by 4 bases. Here the CDR3 reads CASSVAGGLYNEQFF. CDR3 nucleotide sequence: TGTGCCAGCTCTGTAGCGGGGGGGCTTTACAATGAGCAGTTCTTC.

The chain links TRBV13 to TRBJ2-5, with 13 positions matching TRBD2. Germline CDR1 PRHDT, CDR2 FYEKMQ (reference sequence). This CDR3 is 16 amino acids long. The V segment lost 3 bases and the J segment 0 bases; nucleotides outside the gene matches: 1. The CDR3 loop reads CASSLTSGRYQETQYF. In DNA, the CDR3 is TGTGCCAGCAGCTTGACTAGCGGGAGGTACCAAGAGACCCAGTACTTC.

This clone was seen once. The gene calls are TRBV7-2 and TRBJ1-5; no clear D. The CDR3 consists of 12 residues. Germline lookup yields CDR1 SGHTA and CDR2 FQGNSA. V lost 5 bases and J 5 bases, leaving 7 bases between the germline ends. CDR3 residues: CASSQFDQPQHF. The CDR3 DNA reads TGTGCCAGCAGCCAGTTCGATCAGCCCCAGCATTTT.

The chain is built from TRBV11-2 and TRBJ2-7; D not resolved. The CDR3 is 17 amino acids. V lost 2 bases to trimming and J lost 0 bases, with 17 bases between them. Germline lookup yields CDR1 SGHAT and CDR2 FQNNGV. In nucleotides, the CDR3 is TGTGCCAGCAGCTTAATTTTTCTCATAATAGACTCCTACGAGCAGTACTTC. It is translated as CASSLIFLIIDSYEQYF.

The chain couples TRBV27 to TRBJ1-4; D is perhaps TRBD1 (5 bases). The CDR3 has 15 residues. The germline V gene encodes CDR1 MNHEY and CDR2 SMNVEV (reference sequence). V was cut by 5 bases and J by 3 bases, with 13 bases left in between. The CDR3 sequence is CASSLTGAPNEKLFF. The CDR3 coding sequence is TGTGCCAGCAGTCTCACCGGGGCCCCTAATGAAAAACTGTTTTTT.

The CDR3 region is CASSPTTGNTIYF. CDR3 DNA sequence: TGTGCCAGCAGCCCAACTACGGGAAACACCATATATTTT. The chain carries TRBV7-9 and TRBJ1-3; no clear D. Deletions cut 5 bases from V and 4 bases from J, with 9 bases between. The CDR3 spans 13 residues. Germline CDR1 and CDR2: SEHNR and FQNEAQ (reference sequence).

The rearrangement joins TRBV27 to TRBJ2-7, with a weak D call TRBD2 (5 bases). Looked up from germline, CDR1 is MNHEY and CDR2 is SMNVEV (reference sequence). Trimming left V 0 bases short and J 3 bases short, with 9 bases between. The CDR3 has 14 amino acids. The CDR3 coding sequence is TGTGCCAGCAGTTTATCTGACTACCGCTACGAGCAGTACTTC. Its translation: CASSLSDYRYEQYF.

The V call is TRBV2, the J call TRBJ2-1; D assignment may be TRBD1 or TRBD2 (5 bases each). The CDR3 runs 15 residues. CDR1 and CDR2 from the germline V gene are SNHLY and FYNNEI. Between the trimmed V and J ends, which lost 6 bases and 0 bases, there was a span of 12 bases. DNA for the CDR3: TGTGCCAGCAGATACTGGGGGAGCTCCTACAATGAGCAGTTCTTC. Protein: CASRYWGSSYNEQFF.

The chain couples TRBV9 to TRBJ2-1, with D possibly TRBD1 on 5 matching bases. The CDR3 is 16 amino acids. The V and J ends lost 1 base and 0 bases respectively, with 11 bases between them. Germline V lookup: CDR1 SGDLS, CDR2 YYNGEE. CDR3 bases: TGTGCCAGCAGCGTAACCGACAGTAGCTCCTACAATGAGCAGTTCTTC. This translates into CASSVTDSSSYNEQFF.

This chain connects TRBV2 to TRBJ2-1; no definite D call. Germline CDR1 SNHLY, CDR2 FYNNEI. The CDR3 covers 14 residues. Trimming pared 3 bases from V and 0 bases from J, leaving 6 bases between. The CDR3 DNA is TGTGCCAGCAGTGAGCATCGCTCCTACAATGAGCAGTTCTTC. Translating it yields CASSEHRSYNEQFF.

This clone was detected a few times. The chain is built from TRBV5-1 and TRBJ1-2; 8 bases are a match to TRBD1. Looked up from germline, CDR1 is SGHRS and CDR2 is YFSETQ. CDR3 size: 15 residues. V lost 3 bases, J lost 6 bases, and 10 bases stayed unmatched. The CDR3 region is CASSSTGEDGNGYTF. CDR3 coding DNA: TGCGCCAGCAGCTCGACAGGGGAAGATGGAAATGGCTACACCTTC.

The rearrangement links TRBV3-1 (or the pseudogene TRBV3-2) to TRBJ1-5, with D perhaps matching TRBD1 (5 bases). The CDR3 runs 13 residues. V shed 1 base and J shed 7 bases, with 8 bases lying between them. Germline V lookup: CDR1 LGHDT, CDR2 YNNKEL (reference sequence). The DNA for the CDR3 is TGTGCCAGCAGCCAAGCGGGGGGACAGCCCCAGCATTTT. Translated: CASSQAGGQPQHF.

This chain uses TRBV27 with TRBJ2-1; D possibly corresponds to TRBD2 (6 bases). The length of the CDR3 is 16 residues. Germline values: CDR1 MNHEY, CDR2 SMNVEV (reference sequence). The germline V and J ends were trimmed by 4 bases and 6 bases, with 19 bases remaining between them. The CDR3, as DNA: TGTGCCAGCAGTTACCGGGACTCCAATCCACTCAATGAGCAGTTCTTC. The encoded protein is CASSYRDSNPLNEQFF.

The chain has TRBV27 and TRBJ1-1; no reliable D call. The CDR3 spans 14 residues. Trimming cost V 3 bases and J 3 bases, with 11 bases left between them. The germline V gene has CDR1 MNHEY and CDR2 SMNVEV (reference sequence). In DNA form, the CDR3 reads TGTGCCAGCAGTTTCGTTTCCACTTACACTGAAGCTTTCTTT. Its protein product is CASSFVSTYTEAFF.

This chain uses TRBV15 with TRBJ2-1; TRBD2 aligns across 7 bases. The CDR3 length is 15 residues. The V segment lost 0 bases and the J segment 4 bases; nucleotides outside the gene matches: 3. CDR1 and CDR2 from the germline V gene are LNHNV and YYDKDF (reference sequence). Here the CDR3 DNA reads TGTGCCACCAGCAGAGATTCCGGGGGGTACAATGAGCAGTTCTTC. It translates to CATSRDSGGYNEQFF.

The V call is TRBV4-3, the J call TRBJ1-5; TRBD1 matches 8 bases. The CDR3 spans 14 residues. Germline lookup yields CDR1 LGHNA and CDR2 YSLEER. Trimming at V came to 4 bases and at J to 9 bases, leaving 8 bases not matched to a gene. CDR3 nucleotide sequence: TGCGCCAGCAGCCCTGGGCAGGGGGCTGGGCCCCAGCATTTT. It is translated as CASSPGQGAGPQHF.

As regards this clone: Other DNA sequences within the sample encode an identical CDR3. J is TRBJ1-1 and V is TRBV29-1; 7 nucleotides agree with TRBD1. Germline trimming cut 6 bases from V and 0 bases from J; bases unmatched to any gene: 1. This CDR3 has 12 residues. Germline V CDR1 and CDR2: SQVTM, ANQGSEA. The CDR3 coding sequence is TGCAGCGTGGACAGGTTGAACACTGAAGCTTTCTTT. Translation gives CSVDRLNTEAFF.

J is TRBJ2-7 and V is TRBV28, with D uncertain. The germline gives CDR1 MDHEN, CDR2 SYDVKM. The V end was cut by 4 bases, the J end by 4 bases, with 11 bases between. This CDR3 spans 13 amino acids. CDR3 residues: CASSSSLGYEQYF. CDR3 coding DNA: TGTGCCAGCAGTTCCTCATTGGGATACGAGCAGTACTTC.

This sequence joins TRBV19 and TRBJ1-3; D unresolved. Germline CDR1 is LNHDA and CDR2 is SQIVND (reference sequence). The CDR3 sequence is 13 residues long. V lost 6 bases and J 4 bases, leaving 10 bases between the germline ends. DNA for the CDR3: TGTGCCAGTAGGCCGGGAGAGGGAAACACCATATATTTT. Translation gives CASRPGEGNTIYF.

The chain has TRBV28 and TRBJ2-3; TRBD2 might be the D (6 bases). The V gene lost 5 bases and the J gene lost 4 bases, with 10 bases spanning the gap. This CDR3 contains 13 residues. Germline lookup yields CDR1 MDHEN and CDR2 SYDVKM. The DNA for the CDR3 is TGTGCCAGCAGTCGCACGGGGGCAGATACGCAGTATTTT. It specifies CASSRTGADTQYF.

The chain is built from TRBV7-8 and TRBJ2-1; D is unclear. Trimming cost V 5 bases and J 9 bases, with 14 bases left between them. The length of the CDR3 is 13 residues. CDR1 and CDR2 from the germline V gene are SGHVS and FQNEAQ. CDR3 coding DNA: TGTGCCAGCAGCCTCACCGTATCAGTTGAGCAGTTCTTC. Protein product: CASSLTVSVEQFF.

The chain links TRBV7-2 to TRBJ1-2; D not resolved. The CDR3 has 13 amino acids. Germline CDR1 is SGHTA and CDR2 is FQGNSA. V dropped 3 bases and J dropped 0 bases, with 5 bases sitting between them. CDR3 nucleotide sequence: TGTGCCAGCAGCTTCCTGTCTAACTATGGCTACACCTTC. Protein: CASSFLSNYGYTF.

This chain links TRBV5-4 with TRBJ1-2; possibly TRBD1 for D (5 bases). The CDR3 length is 13 residues. Germline values: CDR1 SGHNT, CDR2 YYREEE (reference sequence). Between the trimmed V and J ends, which lost 5 bases and 4 bases, there was a span of 12 bases. The DNA of the CDR3 is TGTGCCAGCAGGACCGCCGGGGGCTATGGCTACACCTTC. Residues: CASRTAGGYGYTF.

The rearrangement joins TRBV7-3 to TRBJ1-3, with D unclear. CDR3 length: 13 amino acids. From germline, CDR1 is SGHTA and CDR2 FQGTGA. The V gene lost 1 base and the J gene lost 7 bases, with 8 bases spanning the gap. The CDR3 sequence is CASSLMRGNTIYF. The CDR3 nucleotides read TGTGCCAGCAGCTTAATGCGCGGGAACACCATATATTTT. Variable domain in full (rest from reference TRBV7-3 and TRBJ1-3): GAGVSQTPSNKVTEKGKYVELRCDPISGHTALYWYRQSLGQGPEFLIYFQGTGAADDSGLPNDRFFAVRPEGSVSTLKIQRTERGDSAVYLCASSLMRGNTIYFGEGSWLTVV.